This T cell receptor beta chain was sequenced during a study of yellow fever vaccine responses in identical twins. MiXCR was run by TCRdb on the RT-PCR reads, yielding one entry per CDR3 protein. Of over 2,000 distinct CDR3 sequences listed, 8.7% are singletons. V lost 0 bases and J lost 5, with 13 bases in between. The CDR3 has 15 residues. Per germline, CDR1 LGHNA and CDR2 YSLEER. This clonotype is medium-sized within its sample. The chain combines TRBV4-3 with TRBJ1-1, with D possibly being TRBD1 (6 bases). The sample was T cells from blood (PBMCs), unsorted or a sorted subset (not recorded which), taken roughly 2 years after vaccination. The clonotype was recovered from a woman between 18 and 29 years old who received the yellow fever vaccine. The chain's CDR3 is CASSQDWGAGTEAFF. CDR3 DNA sequence: TGCGCCAGCAGCCAAGATTGGGGGGCAGGGACTGAAGCTTTCTTT.